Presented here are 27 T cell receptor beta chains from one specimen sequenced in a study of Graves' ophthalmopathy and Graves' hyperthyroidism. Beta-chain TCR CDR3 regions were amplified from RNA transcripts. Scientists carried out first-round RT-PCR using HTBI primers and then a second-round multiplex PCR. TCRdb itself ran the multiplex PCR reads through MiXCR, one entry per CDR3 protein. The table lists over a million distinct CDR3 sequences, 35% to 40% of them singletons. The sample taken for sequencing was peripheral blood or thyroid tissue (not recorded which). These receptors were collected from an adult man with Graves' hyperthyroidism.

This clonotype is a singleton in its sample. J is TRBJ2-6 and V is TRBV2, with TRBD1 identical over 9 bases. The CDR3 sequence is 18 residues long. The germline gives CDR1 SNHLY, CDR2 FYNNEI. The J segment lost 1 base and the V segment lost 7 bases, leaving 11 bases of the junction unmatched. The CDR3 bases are TGTGCCAGCACCCCAAGGACAGGGGAGGTATCTGGGGCCAACGTCCTGACTTTC. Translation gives CASTPRTGEVSGANVLTF.

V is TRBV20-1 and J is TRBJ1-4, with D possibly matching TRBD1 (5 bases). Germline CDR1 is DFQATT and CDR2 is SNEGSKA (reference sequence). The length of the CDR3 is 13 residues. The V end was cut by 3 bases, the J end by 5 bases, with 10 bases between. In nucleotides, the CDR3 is TGCAGTGCTAGGTTGGGGGAAAATGAAAAACTGTTTTTT. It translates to CSARLGENEKLFF.

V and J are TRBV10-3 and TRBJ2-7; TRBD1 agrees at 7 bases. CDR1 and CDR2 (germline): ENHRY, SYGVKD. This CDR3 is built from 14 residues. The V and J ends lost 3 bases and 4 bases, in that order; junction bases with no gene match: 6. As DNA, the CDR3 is TGTGCCATCAGTGATGAAGACAGGGCTTACGAGCAGTACTTC. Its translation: CAISDEDRAYEQYF.

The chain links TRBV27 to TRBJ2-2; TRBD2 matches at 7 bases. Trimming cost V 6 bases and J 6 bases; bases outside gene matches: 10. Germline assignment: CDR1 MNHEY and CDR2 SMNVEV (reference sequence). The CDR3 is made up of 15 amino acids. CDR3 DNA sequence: TGTGCCAGCAGACGAGGAGGGAGGGTTCCCGGGGAGCTGTTTTTT. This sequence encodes CASRRGGRVPGELFF.

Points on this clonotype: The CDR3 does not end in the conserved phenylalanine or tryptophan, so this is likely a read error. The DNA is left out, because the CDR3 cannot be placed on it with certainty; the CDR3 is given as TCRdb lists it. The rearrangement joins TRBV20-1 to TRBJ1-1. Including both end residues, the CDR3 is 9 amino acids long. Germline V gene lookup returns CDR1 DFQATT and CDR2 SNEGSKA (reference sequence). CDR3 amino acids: CSARRRALS.

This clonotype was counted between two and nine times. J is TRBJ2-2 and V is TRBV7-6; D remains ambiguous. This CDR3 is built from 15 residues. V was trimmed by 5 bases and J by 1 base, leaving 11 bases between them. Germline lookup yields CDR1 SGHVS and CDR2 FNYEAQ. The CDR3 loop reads CASSLTNRNTGELFF. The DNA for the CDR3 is TGTGCCAGCAGCCTCACCAACAGGAACACCGGGGAGCTGTTTTTT.

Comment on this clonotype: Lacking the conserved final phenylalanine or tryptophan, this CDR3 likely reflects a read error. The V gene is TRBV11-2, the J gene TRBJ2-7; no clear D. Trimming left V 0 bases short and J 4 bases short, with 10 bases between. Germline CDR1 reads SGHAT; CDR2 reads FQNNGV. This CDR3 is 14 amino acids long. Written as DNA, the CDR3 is TGTGCCAGCAGCTTAGAGTCTGTGGCGTACGAGCAGTACCTC. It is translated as CASSLESVAYEQYL.

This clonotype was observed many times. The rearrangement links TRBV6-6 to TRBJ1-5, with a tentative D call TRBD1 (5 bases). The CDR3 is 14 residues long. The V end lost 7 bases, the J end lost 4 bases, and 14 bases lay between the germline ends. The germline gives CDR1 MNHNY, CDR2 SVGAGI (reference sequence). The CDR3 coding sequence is TGTGCCAGCACCCACGGGTGGGGGAATCAGCCCCAGCATTTT. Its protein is CASTHGWGNQPQHF.

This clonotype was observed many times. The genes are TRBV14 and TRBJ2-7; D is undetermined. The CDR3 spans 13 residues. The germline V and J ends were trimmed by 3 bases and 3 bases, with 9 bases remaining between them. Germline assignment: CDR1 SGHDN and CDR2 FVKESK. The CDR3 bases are TGTGCCAGCAGCCATTCGGACGGCTACGAGCAGTACTTC. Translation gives CASSHSDGYEQYF.

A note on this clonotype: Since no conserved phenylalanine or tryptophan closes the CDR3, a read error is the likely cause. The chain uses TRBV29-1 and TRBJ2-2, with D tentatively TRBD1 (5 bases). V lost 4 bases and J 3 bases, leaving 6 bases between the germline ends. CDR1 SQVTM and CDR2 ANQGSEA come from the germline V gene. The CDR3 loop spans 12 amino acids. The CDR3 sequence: CSVVGDTGELFS. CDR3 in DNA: TGCAGCGTTGTAGGGGACACCGGGGAGCTGTTTTCT.

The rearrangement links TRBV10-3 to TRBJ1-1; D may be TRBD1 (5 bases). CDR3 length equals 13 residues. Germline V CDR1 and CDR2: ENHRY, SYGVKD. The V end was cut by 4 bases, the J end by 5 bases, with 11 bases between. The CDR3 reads CAISGGSDTEAFF. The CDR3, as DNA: TGTGCCATCAGTGGGGGCTCGGATACTGAAGCTTTCTTT.

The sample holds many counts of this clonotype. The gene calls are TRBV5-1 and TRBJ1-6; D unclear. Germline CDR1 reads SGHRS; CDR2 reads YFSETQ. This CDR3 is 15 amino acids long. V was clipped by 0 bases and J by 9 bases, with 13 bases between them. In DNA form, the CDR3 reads TGCGCCAGCAGCTTGGAGGCATTGAACCCTTCACCCCTCCACTTT. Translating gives CASSLEALNPSPLHF.

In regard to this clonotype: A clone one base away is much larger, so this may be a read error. The CDR3 DNA follows: TGTGCCAGCAGCTTCGGGGACAGGGTCCTGTCTGGGCGGTACTTC. Residues: CASSFGDRVLSGRYF. This chain joins TRBV11-2 and TRBJ2-7; 9 nucleotides align to TRBD1. The V gene end was trimmed by 3 bases and the J gene end by 12 bases; junction bases not matched to a gene: 15. The CDR3 consists of 15 residues. The V gene's germline CDR1 is SGHAT and CDR2 FQNNGV.

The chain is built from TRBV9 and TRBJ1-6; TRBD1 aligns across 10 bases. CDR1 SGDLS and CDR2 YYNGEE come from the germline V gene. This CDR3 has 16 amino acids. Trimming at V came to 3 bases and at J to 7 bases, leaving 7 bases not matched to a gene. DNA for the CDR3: TGTGCCAGCAGCGCACGCTTGGACAGGGGGAATTCACCCCTCCACTTT. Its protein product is CASSARLDRGNSPLHF.

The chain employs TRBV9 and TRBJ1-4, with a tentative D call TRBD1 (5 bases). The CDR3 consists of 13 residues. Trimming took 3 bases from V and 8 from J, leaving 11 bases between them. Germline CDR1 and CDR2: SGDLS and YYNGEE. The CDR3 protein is CASSAGGGEKLFF. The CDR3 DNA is TGTGCCAGCAGCGCCGGGGGAGGGGAAAAACTGTTTTTT.

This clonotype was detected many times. The CDR3 nucleotides read TGTGCCAGTAGTATTGGGGAGAGGACTGAAGCTTTCTTT. This codes for CASSIGERTEAFF. This sequence joins TRBV19 and TRBJ1-1; no firm D call. The CDR3 loop spans 13 amino acids. The germline V gene has CDR1 LNHDA and CDR2 SQIVND (reference sequence). The V end was cut by 3 bases, the J end by 5 bases, with 10 bases between.

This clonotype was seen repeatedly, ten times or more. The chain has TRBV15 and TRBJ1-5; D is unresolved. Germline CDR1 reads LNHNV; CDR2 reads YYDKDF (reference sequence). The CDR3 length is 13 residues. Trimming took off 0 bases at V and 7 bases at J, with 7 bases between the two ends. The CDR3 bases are TGTGCCACCAGCAGAGAAAGGGAACAGCCCCAGCATTTT. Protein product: CATSREREQPQHF. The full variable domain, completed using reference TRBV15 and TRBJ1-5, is DAMVIQNPRYQVTQFGKPVTLSCSQTLNHNVMYWYQQKSSQAPKLLFHYYDKDFNNEADTPDNFQSRRPNTSFCFLDIRSPGLGDTAMYLCATSREREQPQHFGDGTRLSIL.

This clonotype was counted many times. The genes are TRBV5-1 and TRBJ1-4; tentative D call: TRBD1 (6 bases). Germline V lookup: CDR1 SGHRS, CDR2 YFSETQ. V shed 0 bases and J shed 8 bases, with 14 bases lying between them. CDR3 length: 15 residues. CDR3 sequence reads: CASSLGGQMREKLFF. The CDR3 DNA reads TGCGCCAGCAGCTTGGGAGGACAGATGAGAGAAAAACTGTTTTTT. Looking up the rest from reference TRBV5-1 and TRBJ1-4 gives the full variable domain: KAGVTQTPRYLIKTRGQQVTLSCSPISGHRSVSWYQQTPGQGLQFLFEYFSETQRNKGNFPGRFSGRQFSNSRSEMNVSTLELGDSALYLCASSLGGQMREKLFFGSGTQLSVL.

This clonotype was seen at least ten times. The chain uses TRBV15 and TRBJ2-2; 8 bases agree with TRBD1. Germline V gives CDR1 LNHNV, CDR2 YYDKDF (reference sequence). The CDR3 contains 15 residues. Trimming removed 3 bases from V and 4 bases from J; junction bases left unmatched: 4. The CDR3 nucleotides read TGTGCCACCAGCAGGCCGACAGGGGCCACCGGGGAGCTGTTTTTT. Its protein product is CATSRPTGATGELFF.

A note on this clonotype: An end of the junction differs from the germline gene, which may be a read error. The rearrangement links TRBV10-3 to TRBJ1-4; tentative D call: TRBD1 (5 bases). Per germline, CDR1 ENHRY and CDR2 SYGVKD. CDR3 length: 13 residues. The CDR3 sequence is CAISFGGNGKLFF. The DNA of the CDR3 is TGTGCCATCAGCTTTGGGGGGAATGGAAAACTGTTTTTT.

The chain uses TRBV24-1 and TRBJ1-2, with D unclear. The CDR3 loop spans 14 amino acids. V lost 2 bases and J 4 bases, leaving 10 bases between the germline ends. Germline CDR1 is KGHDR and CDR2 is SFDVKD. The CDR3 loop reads CATSDSLAAYGYTF. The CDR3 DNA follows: TGTGCCACCAGTGATTCACTCGCGGCCTATGGCTACACCTTC.

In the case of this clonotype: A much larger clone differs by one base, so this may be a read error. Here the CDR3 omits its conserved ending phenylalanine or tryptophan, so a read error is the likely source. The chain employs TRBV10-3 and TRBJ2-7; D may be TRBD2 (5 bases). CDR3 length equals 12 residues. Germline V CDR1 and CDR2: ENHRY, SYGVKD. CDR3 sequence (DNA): TGTGCCAGCAGTGAAGGTGGGAGCGAGCAGTACCTC. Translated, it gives CASSEGGSEQYL.

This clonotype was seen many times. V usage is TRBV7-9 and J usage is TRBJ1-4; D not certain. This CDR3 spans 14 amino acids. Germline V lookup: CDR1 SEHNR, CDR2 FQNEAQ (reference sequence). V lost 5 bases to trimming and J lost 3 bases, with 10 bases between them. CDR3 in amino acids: CASSRDGANEKLFF. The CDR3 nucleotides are TGTGCCAGCAGCCGCGATGGAGCTAATGAAAAACTGTTTTTT.

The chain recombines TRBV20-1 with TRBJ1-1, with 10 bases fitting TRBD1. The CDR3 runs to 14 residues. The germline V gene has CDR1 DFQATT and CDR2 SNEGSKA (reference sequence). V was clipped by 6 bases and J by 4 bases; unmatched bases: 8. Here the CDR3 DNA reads TGCAGTGCACAAGACAGGGGGCGTACCACTGAAGCTTTCTTT. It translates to CSAQDRGRTTEAFF.

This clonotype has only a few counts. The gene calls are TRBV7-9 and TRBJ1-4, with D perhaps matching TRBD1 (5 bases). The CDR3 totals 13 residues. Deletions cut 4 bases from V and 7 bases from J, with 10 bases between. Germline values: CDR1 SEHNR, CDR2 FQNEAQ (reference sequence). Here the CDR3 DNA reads TGTGCCAGCAGCTGCAGGGTCGGTGAAAAACTGTTTTTT. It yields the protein CASSCRVGEKLFF.

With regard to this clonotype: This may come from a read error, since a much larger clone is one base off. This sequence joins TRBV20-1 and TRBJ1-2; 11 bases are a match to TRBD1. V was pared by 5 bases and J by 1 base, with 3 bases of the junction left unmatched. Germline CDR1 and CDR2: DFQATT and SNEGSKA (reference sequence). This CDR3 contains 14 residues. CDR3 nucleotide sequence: TGCAGTGCTGCCGGGACAGGGGGTAACTATGGCTACACCTTC. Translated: CSAAGTGGNYGYTF.

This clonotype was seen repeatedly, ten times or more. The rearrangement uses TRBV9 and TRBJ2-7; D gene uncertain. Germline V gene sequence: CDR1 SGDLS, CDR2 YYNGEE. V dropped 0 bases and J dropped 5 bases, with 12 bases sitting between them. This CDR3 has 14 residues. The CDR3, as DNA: TGTGCCAGCAGCGTAGGTGGGGAAGGGAACGAGCAGTACTTC. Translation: CASSVGGEGNEQYF.